The entry that follows covers one TCR beta chain sequence. Sequenced by immunoSEQ multiplex PCR; TCRdb stores in-frame clones only, minus some. The sample has some 140,000 clones, less than 95% seen once. This specimen belongs to a study of cytotoxic CD8 clonotypes in ibrutinib-treated CLL. Unmatched junction bases numbered 5, after V lost 6 bases and J lost 7 bases. The length of the CDR3 is 13 residues. Germline V gene data show CDR1 as SNHLY and CDR2 as FYNNEI. This sequence was found in a human donor with chronic lymphocytic leukemia. The rearrangement joins TRBV2 to TRBJ1-2; 10 bases match TRBD1. The specimen comprised PBMCs, sampled after 12 months of ibrutinib treatment. The CDR3 sequence: CASRRQGASGYTF. The CDR3 coding sequence is TGTGCCAGCAGGAGACAGGGGGCGAGTGGCTACACCTTC.